Sequencing of this T cell receptor (beta chain) was carried out in a study of Ad26.COV2.S vaccination and SARS-CoV-2 variants (dated by TCRdb to about 2021). Concerning the study at large: The specificity and breadth of SARS-CoV-2-reactive T cell receptors after Ad26.COV2.S vaccination were assessed by TCRbeta repertoire sequencing. A total of roughly 30 samples were included in the TCR-sequenced set, comprising roughly 20 Ad26.COV2.S vaccine recipients, 5 placebo recipients and 8 SARS-CoV-2 convalescent individuals. The paper as a whole reports these results and caveats: According to the authors, total T cell responses may have been underestimated by the TCR breadth and depth analyses. Spike-specific TCR breadth was higher in Ad26.COV2.S recipients than in placebo recipients (P = 0.0014). After vaccination, substantial breadth of spike-specific CD8+ and CD4+ T cell responses was reported. Comparable non-spike TCR breadth was observed between vaccine and placebo recipients, consistent with only spike being contained in the vaccine.

Trimming costs V 0 bases and J 1 base, and their ends lie 8 bases apart. The CDR3 runs 14 amino acids, cysteine and phenylalanine included. The retained sequence is limited to the CDR3, 42 bases, with the frame set at the first base. Via the germline V gene, CDR1 is SGHDT and CDR2 YYEEEE. Worth noting for this clone: This clone's antigen is unknown. No much larger clone is present one base from it, and per-base qualities are unavailable.

Read against the paper, the sample's time point label means: individuals recovered from natural SARS-CoV-2 infection. The immunoSEQ Assay was used to sequence TCRbeta CDR3 regions. After extraction, genomic DNA underwent amplification by bias-controlled multiplex PCR, followed by high-throughput sequencing. From the authors' description of their analysis: Collapsing and filtering of sequences were performed to quantify the absolute abundance of each unique TCRbeta CDR3 region. T cell fraction was estimated by normalization of TCRbeta template counts to usable DNA, with usable DNA being measured through amplification of reference genes present in all nucleated cells. Repertoire TCRs were annotated as SARS-CoV-2-specific by exact matching of V gene, CDR3 amino acid sequence and J gene to a known reactive TCR set. MIRA supplied the reference SARS-CoV-2 TCR set, which was filtered for enrichment in COVID-19-positive ImmuneCODE repertoires so that public or cross-reactive TCRs were removed. Drawing on the MIRA antigens, annotated TCRs were analysed further at the level of specific ORF or position within ORF. Depth was the summed frequency of annotated unique rearrangements, while breadth was defined as annotated unique rearrangements over total unique productive rearrangements. Two-sided Wilcoxon rank-sum tests were used to compare TCR breadth between groups. TCRdb provides this immuneACCESS table in a form limited to in-frame rearrangements. Some clones are lacking; in checked studies, under half of them reflect an unresolved V gene, and why the rest are absent is not known. The V and J calls and clone size come from that table; D and trimming were worked out from the DNA. Counted in this sample were around 100,000 clones; roughly 80% of them appeared once. Jointly, the top ten make up around 15% of the sample.

The V and J genes are TRBV5-6 and TRBJ2-7; perhaps TRBD2 is the D gene, with 5 bases matching. This sequence was found in a human donor who had recovered from COVID-19. Here the sequenced sample was peripheral blood, taken after recovery from COVID-19. The CDR3 corresponds to CASSLGRESYEQYF. The bases are TGTGCCAGCAGCTTGGGTCGGGAATCCTACGAGCAGTACTTC.